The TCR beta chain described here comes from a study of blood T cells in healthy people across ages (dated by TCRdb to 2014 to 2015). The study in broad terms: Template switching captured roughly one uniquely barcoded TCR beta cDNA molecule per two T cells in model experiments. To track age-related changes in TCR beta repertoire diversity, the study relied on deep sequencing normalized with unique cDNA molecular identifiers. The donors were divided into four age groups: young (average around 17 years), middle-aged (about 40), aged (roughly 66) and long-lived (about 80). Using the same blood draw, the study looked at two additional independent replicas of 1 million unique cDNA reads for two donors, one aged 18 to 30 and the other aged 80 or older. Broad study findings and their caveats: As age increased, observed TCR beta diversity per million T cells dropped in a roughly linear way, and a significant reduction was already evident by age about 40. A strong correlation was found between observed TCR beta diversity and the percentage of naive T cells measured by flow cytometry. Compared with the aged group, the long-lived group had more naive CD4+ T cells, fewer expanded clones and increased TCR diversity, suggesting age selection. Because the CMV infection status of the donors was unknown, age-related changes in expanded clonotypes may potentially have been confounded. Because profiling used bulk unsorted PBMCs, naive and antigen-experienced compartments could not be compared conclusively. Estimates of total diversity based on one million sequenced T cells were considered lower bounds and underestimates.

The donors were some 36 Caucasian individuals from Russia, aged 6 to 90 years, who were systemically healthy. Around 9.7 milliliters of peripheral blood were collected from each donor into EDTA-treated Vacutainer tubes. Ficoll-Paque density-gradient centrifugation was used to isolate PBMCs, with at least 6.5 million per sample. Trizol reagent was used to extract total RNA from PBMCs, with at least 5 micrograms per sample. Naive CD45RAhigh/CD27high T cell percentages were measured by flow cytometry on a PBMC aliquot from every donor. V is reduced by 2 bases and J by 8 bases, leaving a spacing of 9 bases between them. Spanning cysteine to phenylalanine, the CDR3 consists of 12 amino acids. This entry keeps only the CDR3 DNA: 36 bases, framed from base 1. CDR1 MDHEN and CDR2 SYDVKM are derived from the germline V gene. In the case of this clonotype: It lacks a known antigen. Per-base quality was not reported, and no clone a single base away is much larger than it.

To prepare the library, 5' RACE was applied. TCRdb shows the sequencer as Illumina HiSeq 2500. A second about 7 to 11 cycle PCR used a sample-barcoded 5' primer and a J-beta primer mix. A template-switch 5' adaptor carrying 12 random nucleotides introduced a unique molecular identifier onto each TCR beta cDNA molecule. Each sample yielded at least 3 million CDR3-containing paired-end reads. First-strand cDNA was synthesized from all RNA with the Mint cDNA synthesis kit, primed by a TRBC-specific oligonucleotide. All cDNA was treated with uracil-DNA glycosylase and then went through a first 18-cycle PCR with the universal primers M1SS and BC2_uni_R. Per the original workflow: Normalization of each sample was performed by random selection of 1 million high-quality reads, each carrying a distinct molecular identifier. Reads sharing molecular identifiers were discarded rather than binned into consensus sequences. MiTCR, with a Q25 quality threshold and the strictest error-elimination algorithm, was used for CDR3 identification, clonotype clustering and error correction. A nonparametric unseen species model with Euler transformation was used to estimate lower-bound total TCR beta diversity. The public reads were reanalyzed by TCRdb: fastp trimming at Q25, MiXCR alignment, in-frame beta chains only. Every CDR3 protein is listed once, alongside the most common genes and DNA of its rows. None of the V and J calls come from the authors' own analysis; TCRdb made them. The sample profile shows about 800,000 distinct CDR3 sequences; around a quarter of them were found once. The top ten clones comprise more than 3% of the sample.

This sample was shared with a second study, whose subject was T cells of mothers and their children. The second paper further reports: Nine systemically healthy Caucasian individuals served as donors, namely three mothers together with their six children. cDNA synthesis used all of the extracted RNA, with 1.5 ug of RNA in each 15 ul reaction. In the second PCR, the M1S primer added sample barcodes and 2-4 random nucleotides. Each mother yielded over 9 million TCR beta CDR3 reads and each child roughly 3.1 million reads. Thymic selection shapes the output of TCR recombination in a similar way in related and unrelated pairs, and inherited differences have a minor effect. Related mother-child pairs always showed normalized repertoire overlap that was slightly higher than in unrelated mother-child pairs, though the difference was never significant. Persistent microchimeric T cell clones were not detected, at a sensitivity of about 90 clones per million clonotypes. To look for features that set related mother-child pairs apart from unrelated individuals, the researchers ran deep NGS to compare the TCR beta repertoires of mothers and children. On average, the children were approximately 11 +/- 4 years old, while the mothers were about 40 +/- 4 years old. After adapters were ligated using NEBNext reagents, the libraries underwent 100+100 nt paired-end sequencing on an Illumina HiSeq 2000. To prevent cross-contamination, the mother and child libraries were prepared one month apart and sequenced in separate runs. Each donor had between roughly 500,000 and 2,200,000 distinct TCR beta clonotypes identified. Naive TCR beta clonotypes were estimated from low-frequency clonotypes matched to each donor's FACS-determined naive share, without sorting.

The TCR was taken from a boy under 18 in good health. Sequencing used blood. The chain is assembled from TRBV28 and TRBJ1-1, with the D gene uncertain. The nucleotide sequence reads TGTGCCAGCAGTTTACTTACAAACGAAGCTTTCTTT. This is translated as CASSLLTNEAFF.